This passage covers 8 T cell receptor beta chains from one sample sequenced in a study of OX40 agonist ivuxolimab in advanced cancers. Data came from immunoSEQ multiplex PCR; TCRdb stores just in-frame clones and leaves some out. The repertoire consists of about 77,000 clones, with about 86% occurring once and the leading ten covering roughly 0.76%. The specimen was CD4+ or CD8+ T cells sorted from blood, collected in a trial of the OX40 agonist ivuxolimab. The receptors stem from an adult with an advanced solid tumor such as melanoma, head and neck, liver or kidney cancer.

This clone was seen only once. The germline gene is not matched at one end of the junction; a read error may be the cause. The CDR3 loop is CASSPQGNTRETQYF. The CDR3 bases are TGTGCTAGCAGCCCACAGGGAAACACTCGGGAGACCCAGTACTTC. The V gene is TRBV7-7, the J gene TRBJ2-5, with D possibly TRBD1 on 6 matching bases. From germline, CDR1 is SSHAT and CDR2 FNYEAQ (reference sequence). The CDR3 has 15 amino acids.

The CDR3 loop reads CSVNYFWRGAYEQYF. CDR3 nucleotide sequence: TGCAGCGTCAACTATTTCTGGCGGGGGGCCTACGAGCAGTACTTC. The rearrangement uses TRBV29-1 and TRBJ2-7; 8 positions match TRBD2. With 6 bases clipped from V and 2 bases from J, the junction kept 12 bases outside the gene matches. Germline CDR1 and CDR2: SQVTM and ANQGSEA. The CDR3 spans 15 residues.

The CDR3 loop reads CAISELFPGQGLYEQYF. The DNA of the CDR3 is TGTGCCATCAGTGAGTTATTTCCGGGACAGGGGCTTTACGAGCAGTACTTC. The chain carries TRBV10-3 and TRBJ2-7; 10 bases map to TRBD1. With V trimmed by 1 base and J by 4 bases, 10 bases remained unmatched. Germline V lookup: CDR1 ENHRY, CDR2 SYGVKD. The CDR3 has 17 amino acids.

The chain employs TRBV28 and TRBJ1-5, with 9 positions matching TRBD1. From germline, CDR1 is MDHEN and CDR2 SYDVKM. This CDR3 comprises 17 residues. The V segment lost 8 bases and the J segment 4 bases; nucleotides outside the gene matches: 15. CDR3 region: CASGSSGTGKGNQPQHF. The CDR3 nucleotides are TGTGCCAGCGGATCCTCCGGGACAGGGAAAGGGAATCAGCCCCAGCATTTT. The variable domain in full, completed from reference TRBV28 and TRBJ1-5, reads DVKVTQSSRYLVKRTGEKVFLECVQDMDHENMFWYRQDPGLGLRLIYFSYDVKMKEKGDIPEGYSVSREKKERFSLILESASTNQTSMYLCASGSSGTGKGNQPQHFGDGTRLSIL.

The chain combines TRBV7-9 with TRBJ2-3; 12 bases line up with TRBD2. CDR3 size: 14 residues. V shed 10 bases and J 1 base; nucleotides not matched to a gene: 3. Germline-derived CDR1 and CDR2 are SEHNR and FQNEAQ (reference sequence). CDR3 bases: TGTGCCATACGACTAGCGGGGGGCACAGATACGCAGTATTTT. Translated, it gives CAIRLAGGTDTQYF.

The chain links TRBV6-4 to TRBJ1-2; D unresolved. The V gene lost 11 bases and the J gene lost 8 bases, with 18 bases spanning the gap. Germline CDR1 and CDR2: MRHNA and SNTAGT. The CDR3 runs to 12 residues. CDR3 residues: CALIIRWPGYTF. CDR3 sequence (DNA): TGTGCCCTCATTATAAGATGGCCGGGCTACACCTTC.

DNA of the CDR3: TGTGCCAGCAGCTTAGCGGAAACAGATGCTTTCTTT. Its translation: CASSLAETDAFF. J is TRBJ1-1 and V is TRBV7-9; no reliable D call. Germline CDR1 and CDR2: SEHNR and FQNEAQ (reference sequence). V was cut by 0 bases and J by 11 bases, with 10 bases left in between. The CDR3 length is 12 residues.

This clone has more than one count but fewer than ten. V and J are TRBV19 and TRBJ1-1; perhaps TRBD1 as D (5 bases). Germline lookup yields CDR1 LNHDA and CDR2 SQIVND (reference sequence). Between the trimmed V and J ends, which lost 6 bases and 1 base, there was a span of 15 bases. This CDR3 is built from 15 residues. CDR3 loop: CASRGQQVPNTEAFF. CDR3 DNA: TGTGCCAGTAGGGGTCAACAGGTCCCGAACACTGAAGCTTTCTTT.